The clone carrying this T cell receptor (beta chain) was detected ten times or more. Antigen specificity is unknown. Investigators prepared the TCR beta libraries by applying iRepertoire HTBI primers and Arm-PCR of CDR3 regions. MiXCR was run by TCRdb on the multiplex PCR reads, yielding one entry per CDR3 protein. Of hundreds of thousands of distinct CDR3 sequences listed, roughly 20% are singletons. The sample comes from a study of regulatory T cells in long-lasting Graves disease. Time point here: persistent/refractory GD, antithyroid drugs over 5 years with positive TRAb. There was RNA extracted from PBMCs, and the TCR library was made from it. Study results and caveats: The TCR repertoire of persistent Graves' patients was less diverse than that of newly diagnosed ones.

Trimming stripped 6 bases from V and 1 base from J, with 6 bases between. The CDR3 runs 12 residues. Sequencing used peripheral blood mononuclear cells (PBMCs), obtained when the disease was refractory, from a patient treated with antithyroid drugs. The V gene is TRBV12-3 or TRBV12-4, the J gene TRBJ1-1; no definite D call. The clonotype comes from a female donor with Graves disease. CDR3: CASSWGNTEAFF. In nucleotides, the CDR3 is TGTGCCAGCAGCTGGGGGAACACTGAAGCTTTCTTT.